The rows below give T cell receptor beta chains drawn from one sample of a study of memory CD4+ T cells and cytomegalovirus serostatus. Sequencing used immunoSEQ multiplex PCR; TCRdb keeps in-frame clones, though not all of them. This sample has tens of thousands of clones, with 82% found just once. Specimen: memory CD4+ T cells from blood. The receptors originated from an adult in good health and CMV-seronegative. Each CDR3 is given with its conserved first and last residue. The D gene is left open where the match is weak. Clone size appears in some rows only: once, few, many, or a class for an expanded clone.

abundance	v_gene	j_gene	d_gene	CDR3aa	CDR3nt
few	TRBV28	TRBJ2-1	.	CASTSAGHPNSYNEQFF	TGTGCCAGCACCTCAGCGGGACATCCGAACTCCTACAATGAGCAGTTCTTC
few	TRBV4-1	TRBJ2-7	TRBD1	CASSQRTGTYEQYF	TGCGCCAGCAGCCAACGGACAGGGACCTACGAGCAGTACTTC
.	TRBV7-4	TRBJ2-1	TRBD1	CASSSRRDRGRNEQFF	TGTGCCAGCAGCTCCCGGCGGGACAGGGGTCGGAATGAGCAGTTCTTC
.	TRBV7-2	TRBJ2-7	.	CASSLGPLGLYEQYF	TGTGCCAGCAGCTTAGGCCCGCTCGGACTATACGAGCAGTACTTC
.	TRBV18	TRBJ2-2	TRBD1	CASSRDRTNTGELFF	TGTGCCAGCTCACGGGACAGGACGAACACCGGGGAGCTGTTTTTT
.	TRBV4-2	TRBJ2-3	TRBD2	CASSQGLAGGTDTQYF	TGTGCCAGCAGCCAAGGACTAGCGGGGGGCACAGATACGCAGTATTTT
once	TRBV9	TRBJ2-5	.	CASSPGLQETQYF	TGTGCCAGCAGCCCGGGTCTCCAAGAGACCCAGTACTTC
few	TRBV2	TRBJ2-7	TRBD2	CASRLAGGTYEQYF	TGTGCCAGCAGATTAGCGGGGGGAACCTACGAGCAGTACTTC
few	TRBV30	TRBJ1-1	.	CAWRVKGGNTEAFF	TGTGCCTGGAGAGTTAAAGGCGGGAACACTGAAGCTTTCTTT
few	TRBV4-2	TRBJ2-2	.	CASSQGRANTGELFF	TGTGCCAGCAGCCAGGGGAGAGCGAACACCGGGGAGCTGTTTTTT
.	TRBV19	TRBJ2-5	TRBD1	CASSTRLRSGTAQETQYF	TGTGCCAGTAGTACTCGTTTAAGATCCGGGACAGCTCAAGAGACCCAGTACTTC
.	TRBV30	TRBJ2-3	.	CAWSALTDPTDTQYF	TGTGCCTGGAGTGCCTTGACAGATCCCACAGATACGCAGTATTTT
once	TRBV10-3	TRBJ1-1	.	CAISERGGNTEAFF	TGTGCCATCAGTGAAAGGGGAGGGAACACTGAAGCTTTCTTT
.	TRBV2	TRBJ2-7	.	CASRRHGSYEQYF	TGTGCCAGCAGACGGCACGGCTCCTACGAGCAGTACTTC
.	TRBV11-3	TRBJ2-5	.	CASSRGQETQYF	TGTGCCAGCAGCCGGGGTCAAGAGACCCAGTACTTC
.	TRBV4-3	TRBJ1-5	TRBD1	CASSPDRGGNQPQHF	TGCGCCAGCAGCCCAGACAGGGGCGGCAATCAGCCCCAGCATTTT
.	TRBV9	TRBJ2-5	.	CASSVGPVGKGKETQYF	TGTGCCAGCAGCGTAGGGCCAGTGGGGAAGGGGAAAGAGACCCAGTACTTC
once	TRBV11-2	TRBJ1-6	.	CASSFKQDNSPLHF	TGTGCCAGCAGCTTTAAACAGGATAATTCACCCCTCCACTTT
.	TRBV6-6	TRBJ2-6	.	CASTDGRGSGANVLTF	TGTGCCAGCACCGACGGACGGGGCTCTGGGGCCAACGTCCTGACTTTC
.	TRBV29-1	TRBJ2-1	.	CSVNTRYNEQFF	TGCAGCGTTAATACCCGCTACAATGAGCAGTTCTTC
.	TRBV7-2	TRBJ2-5	TRBD2	CASSLAPGLAGGPQETQYF	TGTGCCAGCAGCTTAGCTCCGGGACTAGCGGGGGGGCCCCAGGAGACCCAGTACTTC
.	TRBV25-1	TRBJ2-3	TRBD2	CASSDVRGGPDTQYF	TGTGCCAGCAGTGATGTGCGGGGGGGCCCGGATACGCAGTATTTT